The subject of this entry is one T cell receptor beta chain. This receptor's antigen is unknown. No qualities accompany the bases; no much larger clone lies one base away. This sample is drawn from a study of blood T cell repertoires in COVID-19 (dated by TCRdb to 2018 to 2020). In the study overall: Samples covering the acute and convalescent phases of COVID-19 were provided by collaborators in the United States, Italy and Spain. The prospective study material was composed of cDNA or gDNA derived from T cells, B-cell-depleted T cells, or PBMCs. Subjects who had been exposed to COVID-19, were actively infected with it, or had recovered from it provided the deeply sampled blood TCRbeta repertoires that made up the dataset. A freely available public database, intended as a resource for researchers studying the immune response to SARS-CoV-2, is where the repertoires were released. The samples were drawn from two sources: the first 160 participants of the ongoing ImmuneRACE study, and approximately 1,300 subjects contributed by 6 global collaborators. Nearly every sample came with metadata listing a de-identified subject ID, COVID-19 status, age in years and sex. Where HLA class I and class II types were available, the types were taken from metadata supplied by the sample provider, not from assay-based typing. Study-level results and caveats: The quantity of clinical and demographic metadata differed by source and by participant and was supplied without curation.

In the prospective study, participants were roughly 18 to 95 years old, resided in about two dozen geographic areas of the United States, and were enrolled through a virtual design. In the prospective study, cohorts were assigned on the basis of participant-reported clinical history obtained from a screening survey and a study questionnaire. Recovered participants in ImmuneRACE Cohort 3 were defined by two consecutive negative NP/OP PCR tests, clearance by a healthcare professional, or resolution of symptoms. Each participant in the prospective study had whole blood, serum and a nasopharyngeal or oropharyngeal swab collected by mobile phlebotomists. Participants in the prospective study had the option to provide additional blood draws and questionnaires over a roughly 2-month period. Before DNA extraction, blood samples from the prospective study were shipped at room temperature or frozen. Unmatched junction bases come to 9, with V trimmed by 1 base and J by 6 bases. From its cysteine to its phenylalanine, the CDR3 spans 18 amino acids. The DNA shown is the 54-base CDR3, in frame from base 1. The germline V gene supplies CDR1 MGHRA and CDR2 YSYEKL.

TCRbeta CDR3 regions were amplified from genomic DNA by means of the immunoSEQ Assay, a bias-controlled multiplex PCR. The paper's data handling went like this. Within the assay, amplification of reference gene primers was used to estimate how many nucleated cells each sample contained. To quantify the absolute abundance of each unique TCRbeta CDR3 rearrangement, sequence reads were collapsed and filtered. For each sample, productive Simpson clonality was calculated by taking the square root of Simpson's diversity index across productive rearrangements. TCRdb limited this immuneACCESS table to in-frame rearrangements with V and J called. A share of clones is missing; checked studies link under half to unresolved V genes, and the rest is unexplained. The D gene and trimming were derived from the DNA, and the V and J assignments and clone size from that table. Counted in this sample were 150,000 or so clones; over 70% of them appeared once. Of the sample, 13% is held by the ten largest clones.

The receptor was isolated from a woman aged 55-70 years who had recovered from COVID-19. The chain uses TRBV4-1 and TRBJ1-4, with 12 central nucleotides matching TRBD1. Sample: PBMCs or T cells enriched from blood (not recorded which). Here is the DNA: TGCGCCAGCAGCCAAGGTGGGACAGGGGGCGCAAATGATGAAAAACTGTTTTTT. Protein translation: CASSQGGTGGANDEKLFF.